These 29 T cell receptor beta chains were sequenced from one sample in a study of CD8+ T cells in alopecia areata. Sequencing templates came from extracted RNA that was reverse transcribed into cDNA. The protocol was immunoSEQ multiplex PCR, while the TCRdb copy is restricted to in-frame clones and leaves out a portion. The data hold about 130,000 clones, with roughly 61% observed a single time. Sequencing was performed on CD4+ T cells sorted from blood, taken at week 0. Every receptor here comes from a human donor with alopecia areata.

The chain joins TRBV10-3 to TRBJ2-3, with D perhaps given as TRBD1 or TRBD2 (6 bases each). Trimming took 0 bases from V and 1 from J, leaving 11 bases between them. The CDR3 extends over 16 amino acids. Germline V lookup: CDR1 ENHRY, CDR2 SYGVKD. Here the CDR3 DNA reads TGTGCCATCAGTGAGTCGAGGGGGGCCGGCACAGATACGCAGTATTTT. Translating it yields CAISESRGAGTDTQYF.

The rearrangement links TRBV9 to TRBJ2-1; a possible D gene is TRBD2 (5 bases). CDR3 length: 15 amino acids. Trimming cost V 0 bases and J 0 bases, with 7 bases left between them. Germline CDR1 reads SGDLS; CDR2 reads YYNGEE. The CDR3 region is CASSVESGSYNEQFF. CDR3 in DNA: TGTGCCAGCAGCGTAGAAAGCGGCTCCTACAATGAGCAGTTCTTC.

The gene calls are TRBV29-1 and TRBJ2-5, with D unresolved. CDR1 is SQVTM, CDR2 ANQGSEA, per germline. V was cut by 4 bases and J by 2 bases, with 8 bases left in between. This CDR3 contains 12 residues. The DNA of the CDR3 is TGCAGCGTTGTGCCGGAGCAAGAGACCCAGTACTTC. Amino acids: CSVVPEQETQYF.

The rearrangement joins TRBV15 to TRBJ1-1, with D unresolved. The V and J ends lost 1 base and 10 bases respectively, with 13 bases between them. Germline-derived CDR1 and CDR2 are LNHNV and YYDKDF (reference sequence). This CDR3 comprises 13 residues. The CDR3 DNA reads TGTGCCACCAGCAGAGCCAGAGATGAAGCAGCTTTCTTT. As protein: CATSRARDEAAFF.

The chain links TRBV11-3 to TRBJ1-1; 9 bases agree with TRBD1. The germline gives CDR1 SGHNT, CDR2 YENEEA. The CDR3 runs to 15 residues. The V gene end was trimmed by 5 bases and the J gene end by 2 bases; junction bases not matched to a gene: 6. The CDR3 here is CASSPGQGSNTEAFF. The CDR3 bases are TGTGCCAGCAGCCCGGGACAGGGTAGTAACACTGAAGCTTTCTTT.

This rearrangement joins TRBV10-3 to TRBJ2-7; TRBD1 agrees at 9 bases. The germline gives CDR1 ENHRY, CDR2 SYGVKD. The V segment lost 6 bases and the J segment 2 bases; nucleotides outside the gene matches: 8. The CDR3 runs 15 residues. The CDR3 DNA follows: TGTGCCATCAGGGCCGGACAGGGGCTAACCTACGAGCAGTACTTC. This codes for CAIRAGQGLTYEQYF.

V is TRBV5-1 and J is TRBJ1-2; no reliable D call. In germline, CDR1 is SGHRS, CDR2 YFSETQ. V shed 0 bases and J shed 0 bases, with 18 bases lying between them. The CDR3 length is 18 residues. The CDR3: CASSLGVGSDVSNYGYTF. The CDR3 nucleotides read TGCGCCAGCAGCTTGGGTGTGGGTAGTGACGTCTCTAACTATGGCTACACCTTC.

Only one count was recorded for this clone. This rearrangement joins TRBV9 to TRBJ2-2; D not resolved. Germline CDR1 reads SGDLS; CDR2 reads YYNGEE. The CDR3 length is 13 residues. With 0 bases removed from V and 4 bases from J, the gap between germline ends came to 4 bases. The CDR3 spells CASSVVLTGELFF. CDR3 in DNA: TGTGCCAGCAGCGTAGTGCTCACCGGGGAGCTGTTTTTT.

The chain employs TRBV7-2 and TRBJ2-7, with 10 bases lining up with TRBD2. The CDR3 is 15 amino acids. With V trimmed by 1 base and J by 3 bases, 3 bases remained unmatched. The V gene's germline CDR1 is SGHTA and CDR2 FQGNSA. CDR3 in amino acids: CASSLGLAGVYEQYF. In DNA, the CDR3 is TGTGCCAGCAGCTTAGGCCTAGCGGGGGTCTACGAGCAGTACTTC.

The J gene is TRBJ1-1, the V gene TRBV18; 9 bases are a match to TRBD1. The CDR3 runs to 14 residues. Trimming took 4 bases from V and 4 from J; bases not matched to a gene: 4. CDR1 is KGHSH, CDR2 LQKENI, per germline. CDR3 nucleotides: TGTGCCAGCTCACTAGGGACAGGGAGCACTGAAGCTTTCTTT. It encodes CASSLGTGSTEAFF. The variable domain in full, completed from reference TRBV18 and TRBJ1-1, reads NAGVMQNPRHLVRRRGQEARLRCSPMKGHSHVYWYRQLPEEGLKFMVYLQKENIIDESGMPKERFSAEFPKEGPSILRIQQVVRGDSAAYFCASSLGTGSTEAFFGQGTRLTVV.

The rearrangement uses TRBV4-3 and TRBJ2-3; D might be TRBD2 (6 bases). The CDR3 runs 16 residues. The V gene's germline CDR1 is LGHNA and CDR2 YSLEER. V shed 3 bases and J shed 1 base, with 14 bases lying between them. For the CDR3, the DNA is TGCGCCAGCAGCCAGTCCGGAGGGGTTGGCACAGATACGCAGTATTTT. This translates into CASSQSGGVGTDTQYF.

The CDR3 DNA reads TGTGCCAGCAGCTTTCGAGGGGAAGAGACCCAGTACTTC. Its translation: CASSFRGEETQYF. The chain is built from TRBV5-4 and TRBJ2-5; D assignment may be TRBD1 or TRBD2 (5 bases each). CDR3 length: 13 residues. Germline CDR1 reads SGHNT; CDR2 reads YYREEE (reference sequence). V was pared by 2 bases and J by 3 bases, with 8 bases between.

The chain employs TRBV9 and TRBJ1-2; possibly TRBD1 for D (6 bases). Germline CDR1 reads SGDLS; CDR2 reads YYNGEE. This CDR3 has 12 amino acids. V was cut by 6 bases and J by 4 bases, with 10 bases left in between. CDR3 bases: TGTGCCAGCAAGGACAGCGCCTATGGCTACACCTTC. This codes for CASKDSAYGYTF.

In regard to this clone: Other nucleotide sequences from this sample produce the same CDR3. V and J are TRBV5-4 and TRBJ1-5, with TRBD1 matching 8 bases. Germline CDR1 is SGHNT and CDR2 is YYREEE (reference sequence). J was trimmed by 7 bases and V by 0 bases; bases with no gene match: 3. CDR3 size: 14 residues. The CDR3 region is CASSLDRGNQPQHF. The CDR3, as DNA: TGTGCCAGCAGCTTGGACAGGGGGAACCAGCCCCAGCATTTT.

The chain carries TRBV7-8 and TRBJ2-7; D might be TRBD2 (5 bases). Trimming removed 1 base from V and 6 bases from J, with 13 bases in between. Germline V gives CDR1 SGHVS, CDR2 FQNEAQ. The CDR3 spans 14 residues. As DNA, the CDR3 is TGTGCCAGCAGCTTAGAGGGAGTTTTCCGCGAGCAGTACTTC. This translates into CASSLEGVFREQYF. Filled out from reference TRBV7-8 and TRBJ2-7, the complete variable domain reads GAGVSQSPRYKVAKRGQDVALRCDPISGHVSLFWYQQALGQGPEFLTYFQNEAQLDKSGLPSDRFFAERPEGSVSTLKIQRTQQEDSAVYLCASSLEGVFREQYFGPGTRLTVT.

This sequence joins TRBV2 and TRBJ2-5; possibly TRBD1 or TRBD2 for D (6 bases each). V dropped 6 bases and J dropped 0 bases, with 14 bases sitting between them. The CDR3 contains 15 residues. Looked up from germline, CDR1 is SNHLY and CDR2 is FYNNEI. The DNA of the CDR3 is TGTGCCAGCAGGGGGGGCACGGAAAACCAAGAGACCCAGTACTTC. This encodes CASRGGTENQETQYF.

This chain uses TRBV2 with TRBJ2-1; 7 bases match TRBD2. The V gene end was trimmed by 6 bases and the J gene end by 0 bases; junction bases not matched to a gene: 5. Per the germline V gene, CDR1 is SNHLY and CDR2 is FYNNEI. The length of the CDR3 is 15 residues. Here the CDR3 reads CASRSGTTSYNEQFF. The CDR3 coding sequence is TGTGCCAGCAGGTCCGGGACTACCTCCTACAATGAGCAGTTCTTC.

The chain has TRBV13 and TRBJ2-3; D is unclear. The CDR3 sequence is 15 residues long. The ends were cut back, 1 base at V and 0 bases at J, with 8 bases in the middle. Germline-derived CDR1 and CDR2 are PRHDT and FYEKMQ (reference sequence). Here the CDR3 DNA reads TGTGCCAGCAGCTTAGAACCCAGAAGCACAGATACGCAGTATTTT. It specifies CASSLEPRSTDTQYF.

This clone was found a few times. The chain joins TRBV7-2 to TRBJ2-3; D not resolved. The CDR3 spans 12 residues. Germline CDR1 and CDR2: SGHTA and FQGNSA. Trimming took off 2 bases at V and 3 bases at J, with 3 bases between the two ends. The CDR3 protein is CASSLMTDTQYF. The DNA for the CDR3 is TGTGCCAGCAGCTTAATGACAGATACGCAGTATTTT. Supplemented by reference TRBV7-2 and TRBJ2-3, the full variable domain reads GAGVSQSPSNKVTEKGKDVELRCDPISGHTALYWYRQSLGQGLEFLIYFQGNSAPDKSGLPSDRFSAERTGGSVSTLTIQRTQQEDSAVYLCASSLMTDTQYFGPGTRLTVL.

The V and J genes are TRBV27 and TRBJ2-5, with D maybe TRBD1 (6 bases). The CDR3 is made up of 14 amino acids. V dropped 0 bases and J dropped 6 bases, with 11 bases sitting between them. Germline CDR1 and CDR2: MNHEY and SMNVEV (reference sequence). DNA of the CDR3: TGTGCCAGCAGTTTATCCAGGACAGTCCAGACCCAGTACTTC. It yields the protein CASSLSRTVQTQYF.

The chain carries TRBV27 and TRBJ1-4, with D unresolved. This CDR3 contains 15 residues. Trimming cost V 3 bases and J 0 bases, with 8 bases left between them. Germline V gene sequence: CDR1 MNHEY, CDR2 SMNVEV (reference sequence). CDR3 sequence: CASSFFGATNEKLFF. CDR3 coding DNA: TGTGCCAGCAGTTTTTTCGGCGCAACTAATGAAAAACTGTTTTTT.

The chain uses TRBV18 and TRBJ2-7, with D possibly matching TRBD2 (7 bases). Germline CDR1 and CDR2: KGHSH and LQKENI. The V and J ends lost 3 bases and 2 bases respectively, with 14 bases between them. The CDR3 consists of 15 residues. The CDR3 spells CASSPIEGGAYEQYF. CDR3 DNA sequence: TGTGCCAGCTCACCCATAGAGGGGGGGGCCTACGAGCAGTACTTC.

J is TRBJ1-2 and V is TRBV5-1; D is possibly TRBD1 (6 bases). Germline V CDR1 and CDR2: SGHRS, YFSETQ. Trimming stripped 1 base from V and 6 bases from J, with 22 bases between. The CDR3 has 17 amino acids. The CDR3 bases are TGCGCCAGCAGCTTGCAGGGGACCCCAGCGAACATGGATGGCTACACCTTC. Translation gives CASSLQGTPANMDGYTF.

This clone was seen a handful of times. The rearrangement links TRBV10-3 to TRBJ2-5; 8 bases map to TRBD1. CDR3 length: 16 amino acids. Trimming took 6 bases from V and 1 from J; bases not matched to a gene: 10. Germline V gene data show CDR1 as ENHRY and CDR2 as SYGVKD. The CDR3 bases are TGTGCCATCAGGGTCCTCCCGGACAGGGTCCAAGAGACCCAGTACTTC. Amino acids: CAIRVLPDRVQETQYF.

V usage is TRBV4-2 and J usage is TRBJ2-5, with D hard to call. Trimming pared 0 bases from V and 4 bases from J, leaving 9 bases between. The CDR3 extends over 14 amino acids. The germline V gene has CDR1 LGHNA and CDR2 YNFKEQ. The CDR3, as DNA: TGTGCCAGCAGCCAAGAGCGTGATTCAGAGACCCAGTACTTC. Its translation: CASSQERDSETQYF.

The chain combines TRBV5-6 with TRBJ1-1; no definite D call. V was cut by 6 bases and J by 0 bases, with 15 bases left in between. This CDR3 has 15 amino acids. The germline V gene has CDR1 SGHDT and CDR2 YYEEEE. CDR3 sequence reads: CASTGGPYMNTEAFF. DNA of the CDR3: TGTGCCAGCACCGGAGGACCGTACATGAACACTGAAGCTTTCTTT.

V is TRBV9 and J is TRBJ2-7; 12 bases line up with TRBD2. The germline V gene has CDR1 SGDLS and CDR2 YYNGEE. V trimming: 0 bases; J trimming: 7 bases; junction bases outside the gene matches: 11. There are 17 residues in the CDR3. The CDR3 DNA is TGTGCCAGCAGCGTAGCTCCTACTAGCGGGGGGTCGGGAGAGCAGTACTTC. Translating gives CASSVAPTSGGSGEQYF.

This chain links TRBV7-9 with TRBJ1-4; the D gene is possibly TRBD1 (5 bases). Germline V gene data show CDR1 as SEHNR and CDR2 as FQNEAQ (reference sequence). CDR3 length: 14 residues. V was clipped by 5 bases and J by 3 bases, with 10 bases between them. The DNA of the CDR3 is TGTGCCAGCAGCGCCGGGACGTCTAATGAAAAACTGTTTTTT. Its protein is CASSAGTSNEKLFF.

This clone was detected only a few times. This chain joins TRBV29-1 and TRBJ1-4; D is ambiguous. Germline-derived CDR1 and CDR2 are SQVTM and ANQGSEA. CDR3 length: 14 residues. Trimming removed 5 bases from V and 5 bases from J, with 15 bases in between. CDR3 protein: CSVSRGSPNEKLFF. In nucleotides, the CDR3 is TGCAGCGTTTCCCGCGGGTCCCCGAATGAAAAACTGTTTTTT.